Sequencing of this TCR beta chain was carried out in a study of blood T cell repertoires in COVID-19. The CDR3 is 15 amino acids. Per germline, CDR1 SGDLS and CDR2 YYNGEE. Trimming cost V 4 bases and J 3 bases; bases outside gene matches: 4. Adults between about 18 and 95 years of age took part from some 25 US areas. Per the original methods: Nucleated cell number was recorded as an estimate derived from reference gene primer amplification. Assay used: immunoSEQ multiplex PCR; TCRdb lists only in-frame clones, some missing. From that table come the V and J calls and clone size; the DNA was used to work out D and trimming. Among more than 350,000 clones listed, 85% to 90% were seen once.

The rearrangement joins TRBV9 to TRBJ2-5, with 12 bases lining up with TRBD2. The origin of this receptor is a young man who had recovered from COVID-19. Sample: PBMCs or T cells enriched from blood (not recorded which). CDR3 sequence: CASSSRLAGEETQYF. The CDR3 coding sequence is TGTGCCAGCAGCAGCCGACTAGCGGGAGAAGAGACCCAGTACTTC. Full variable domain (rest looked up from reference TRBV9 and TRBJ2-5): DSGVTQTPKHLITATGQRVTLRCSPRSGDLSVYWYQQSLDQGLQFLIQYYNGEERAKGNILERFSAQQFPDLHSELNLSSLELGDSALYFCASSSRLAGEETQYFGPGTRLLVL.